Included here is one TCR beta chain sequence, with context. Its recognized antigen is unknown. The record has no base qualities; no much larger clone is one base away. Receptor libraries were prepared by 5' RACE. Sequencer: Illumina HiSeq 2000. A universal primer binding site was added through template switching, and the final cDNA carried a unique molecular identifier so that TCR cDNA molecules could be counted accurately. First-strand cDNA for TCR alpha and beta chains was synthesized from specific primers in the conserved constant-segment region. To control for contamination, every cDNA library carried two barcodes: a SMART-Mk sample barcode plus Illumina barcodes. TruSeq adapter sequences and Illumina sample barcodes were added in two successive PCR steps. The TCR alpha and beta cDNA libraries were sequenced on the Illumina HiSeq platform using custom primers. Regarding the original processing steps: MiGEC was used to process raw reads and extract unique molecular identifiers, and MiXCR was used to find CDR3 positions. For each individual, recombination models were inferred using an EM algorithm with the repgenHMM and IGoR tools. Shared clonotypes were analyzed with the tcR package in R, and sharing was normalized by the product of cloneset sizes. Out-of-frame nonproductive sequences were analyzed to study raw recombination free of thymic and clonal selection effects. TCRdb handled the public reads itself, with Q25 trimming in fastp and clone calling in MiXCR, and kept productive beta chains. Identical CDR3 proteins give one entry, which carries the most common genes and DNA. TCRdb, not the authors, supplied the V and J calls. Across this sample there are some 710,000 distinct CDR3 sequences, with 5.5% to 6.5% seen only once. Around 2% of the sample lies in the top ten.

Only healthy Caucasian donors were included. Three unrelated non-twin adults were also sequenced: a male aged 18 to 30, a male aged 50 to 60 and a female aged 50 to 60. Miltenyi CD45RO+ enrichment and human naive T-cell isolation kits were used to isolate memory (CD45RO+) and naive T cells from PBMC. This specimen belongs to a study of identical twins listed by TCRdb under 2016. Notes on the research overall: TCR alpha and beta repertoires from monozygotic twins, unrelated adults of various ages and cord blood were deep-sequenced to test whether fetal clonotypes persist. To rule out contamination, replicate twin experiments were performed at different times with different library preparation protocols.

The junction carries 15 bases between V and J, which are trimmed by 8 bases and 4 bases respectively. The CDR3, cysteine through phenylalanine, is 14 amino acids long. Only the CDR3 region is kept as DNA, spanning 42 bases read in frame from base 1. Study-wide conclusions, independent of this receptor: Fewer insertions were carried by abundant cord blood beta clonotypes; a weaker similar trend was observed in young adult naive repertoires, while no such trend was observed in memory repertoires. Invariant T cells such as MAIT and iNKT could partly confound zero-insertion analyses, though diverse VJ usage argued against this for most clonotypes. Compared with coincidental sharing between unrelated individuals, out-of-frame TCR alpha sequences shared between twins had an excess of sequences with low generation probability. Recombination models systematically underestimated out-of-frame TCR alpha sharing in monozygotic twins but agreed with sharing between unrelated individuals. Excess twin sharing in beta out-of-frame sequences was weaker because fewer shared sequences lowered the signal-to-noise ratio. Because the same donors could not be followed over many years, the conclusions depended on cross-sectional statistical analysis.

This receptor chain uses TRBV12-3 or TRBV12-4 and TRBJ2-1; D gene: possibly TRBD1, on 5 matching bases. The sample taken for sequencing was naive T cells sorted from blood. Sample cell subset or site, as interpreted from the label and publication: cells isolated with a human naive T-cell isolation kit. The clonotype originates from a man younger than 35 in good health. The DNA sequence is as follows: TGTGCCAGCGGGGCAGCGCTCCATTACAATGAGCAGTTCTTC. This yields the protein CASGAALHYNEQFF.